This T cell receptor beta chain emerged from a study of cytomegalovirus exposure and HLA in healthy donors (TCRdb year 2017). Turning to the overall study: In an earlier analysis of under 750 of the donors, around 300 Gb of sequence data and about 110 million unique TCR beta sequences from about 179 million T cells were reported. The study aimed to test whether cataloging public T cell receptors could reveal signatures of past pathogen exposure. Rather than using new phenotypic data, the later analysis identified candidate immune exposures from TCR beta sequences and from how often those sequences occurred across donors. High-throughput TCR immunosequencing, statistical association of individual TCRs with disease status, and machine learning were combined to predict cytomegalovirus infection status. To decide whether each TCR beta V gene segment behaved as functional or pseudogenic, an earlier analysis of some 580 of the donors relied on high-throughput TCR beta sequencing. Alongside the repertoire data, information on donor age, sex, ethnicity and CMV serostatus was compiled. HLA typing covered class I and class II loci at four-digit resolution. Typing coverage varied by locus: roughly 620-630 donors for A, B, C, DRB1 and DQB1; some 520 for DQA1; more than 600 for DPA1; 450 to 480 for DPB1. In a later genetic analysis, genome-wide SNP genotypes for 398 of the 666 donors were used, and that subset was treated as a discovery cohort. Every repertoire in the discovery cohort had been generated on one and the same sequencing platform. Among around 400 genotyped donors of the cohort, an average of about 240,000 unique TCR beta nucleotide sequences were sequenced per donor, roughly 20% of them non-productive. A later analysis re-analyzed previously published TCR beta repertoires from roughly 690 donors and added high-resolution HLA genotyping to study TCR occurrence patterns. About 320 gigabases of sequencing data and 70 million to 100 million unique TCR sequences were included in an early release covering about 700 HLA-typed donors. The genetic ancestry cluster associated with self-reported Caucasian donors included 70% to 85% of the roughly 400 genotyped donors. Along with the approximately 700-subject first cohort, a separate validation cohort of around 120 different subjects was used. The study profiled the T cell repertoires of 550 to 700 subjects by immunosequencing and related them to cytomegalovirus serostatus. Several DR-DQ haplotypes were handled as single units for association and clustering, since linkage in the cohort was strong.

There are 14 amino acids in the CDR3, from cysteine to phenylalanine inclusive. The DNA shown is the 42-base CDR3, in frame from base 1. CDR1 and CDR2 (MGHRA, YSYEKL) derive from the germline V gene. V drops 2 bases and J drops 3 bases, leaving 8 bases in between. In total, over 600 healthy bone marrow donors made up the cohort. At the time of sampling, all cohort members were nominally healthy, though unrecorded immune exposures were likely present. The donor was CMV seronegative and was included in the group of 352 seronegative cohort members. Each donor provided a peripheral blood sample, and peripheral blood mononuclear cells were used for TCR beta sequencing. The Qiagen DNeasy Blood Extraction Kit was used to extract genomic DNA from the blood cell samples. Worth noting for this clone: Its specific antigen is unknown. No per-base quality is available; no much larger clone lies one base away.

The study at large found these results: A further reported finding was that TCR beta sequences accurately predicted the HLA-A and HLA-B alleles for most subjects in the first cohort. A total of fewer than 200 TCR beta chains were listed by the study as associated with cytomegalovirus. A cluster of highly shared sequence variants was judged likely to represent a technical artifact of the sequencing pipeline. Strong co-occurrence of HLA alleles, especially DR and DQ, made assigning TCR associations to individual alleles difficult. Most CMV-associated TCR beta chains appeared to be HLA-restricted in a later analysis, and the HLA associations seemed to be driven largely by CMV exposure. This cohort had only TCR beta chains sequenced, and the lack of alpha or paired-chain data limited which features could be detected. Some IMGT-functional V segments, including TRBV6-2 and TRBV6-3, could not be distinguished by the 87-base-pair reads and were therefore excluded. An association between a missense DCLRE1C variant and V-gene and J-gene trimming of TCR beta chains was found in a later genetic analysis and replicated in an independent cohort. At a false discovery rate of 0.05, a later analysis linked some 18,000 TCR beta sequences to specific HLA alleles. Correlated functional status among segregating V segments might be attributable to linkage disequilibrium, but an unknown experimental factor could not be ruled out. Roughly uniform sequencing depth across donors was assumed in presence/absence analyses, although this assumption may not hold. Across donors, most TCR sequences were observed very rarely, whereas some public TCRs were present in many individuals. A later analysis found that TCR association rates varied across HLA loci, with DRB1 alleles showing the most associated TCRs and HLA-C alleles the fewest. Broadly in line with IMGT annotations, most TCR beta V segments showed up in productive rearrangements about 90% or about 30% of the time in an earlier analysis of some 590 of the donors. In vitro tests confirmed that a few of the cytomegalovirus-associated TCR beta chains recognize cytomegalovirus antigens. A later analysis found that HLA-associated TCR beta chains were more clonally expanded and had lower generation probabilities than equally common non-associated chains. Because some donors lacked HLA typing at each locus, the association tests relied only on the typed subset. The only immune exposure information available for the cohort was CMV serostatus. The classifier was reported to diagnose cytomegalovirus status with high specificity and sensitivity in both the original and validation cohorts. According to a later genetic analysis, donors in an Asian-associated ancestry cluster had fewer N-insertions in productive TCRs than the roughly 670-donor mean. The authors suggested that the approach could potentially be extended to other disease states and immunological phenotypes. Several of the top co-occurrence clusters appeared to be linked to parvovirus B19, influenza, CMV and Epstein-Barr virus, according to a later analysis. Because counts were too low, more than 15 rarely observed V segments, including chromosome 9 orphons, were left out of the earlier analysis of 500 to 750 of the donors.

The library was generated by the immunoSEQ multiplex PCR assay. For the multiplex PCR, a mixture combining 60 forward primers for TCR Vbeta segments and 13 reverse primers for TCR Jbeta segments was used. A multiplex PCR assay on genomic DNA amplified the CDR3 region of rearranged TCR beta genes. On the Illumina HiSeq System, the amplified TCR beta libraries were sequenced as 87-base-pair reads. The source study handled its data this way. A later analysis counted about 80 million unique TCR beta chains across the roughly 700 repertoires, and around 12 million of these chains were shared by at least two donors. Raw reads were error-corrected and collapsed into unique sequences with a nearest-neighbor algorithm that merged closely related sequences to remove PCR and sequencing errors. To assign V, D and J gene segments, CDR3 sequences were aligned to IMGT reference sequences. Each retained sequence needed at least a six-nucleotide match to both a V gene segment and a J gene segment. A rearrangement was called productive if the CDR3 had no stop codons and remained in frame with V and J, and every other rearrangement was called non-productive. CDR3 was defined by IMGT convention, running from the second conserved V-encoded cysteine to the conserved J-encoded phenylalanine. In an earlier analysis of some 550 of the donors, sequences lacking an unambiguous match to a single V gene segment were excluded. An earlier analysis of fewer than 750 of the donors called V segments functional above 56.7% productive rearrangements and segregating when the between-donor standard deviation exceeded 5%. A statistical classification framework was built for diagnosing cytomegalovirus status from the catalog of TCR beta chain sequences. In a later analysis, V and J genes were assigned by comparing TCR nucleotide sequences against IMGT/GENE-DB human TR gene sequences. The TCRdist pipeline was used in a later analysis to assign CDR3 sequences and most-parsimonious VDJ recombination scenarios. In a later analysis, each TCR beta chain was defined by its CDR3 amino acid sequence together with its V-gene family, and reads without a unique V-gene family were excluded. As a way to deal with suspected cross-contamination and a sequencing artifact, a later analysis dropped 592 nucleotide sequences that were highly shared and had low generation probability. For each public chain, a later analysis derived a clonal expansion index from normalized ranks of inferred template counts within each repertoire. In a later analysis, generation probabilities were computed using a VDJ recombination model fitted to out-of-frame rearrangements, and the results were checked against IGoR. In a later analysis, TCR-TCR, TCR-HLA and TCR-CMV co-occurrence was scored with hypergeometric tests, and a repertoire-size bias correction was applied to TCR pairs. False discovery rates were estimated in a later analysis by permuting HLA or CMV assignments 20 times. In a later analysis, co-occurring TCRs were grouped with DBSCAN, and TCRdist sequence similarity was added when clustering was performed within HLA-allele-positive subsets. Repertoires with fewer than 30,000 or more than 120,000 public chains, plus five repertoires with anomalous nucleotide sharing, were excluded from co-occurrence clustering. Entries here come from immuneACCESS through TCRdb and include only in-frame sequences with V and J called. Some clones fail to appear in such tables; in the studies checked, an unresolved V gene covers under half of the shortfall, and the cause of the remainder is unknown. D and trimming come from the DNA, and the V and J calls and clone size come from that table. Within this sample are 180,000 or so clones, with 60% to 80% of them counted one time only. The ten largest clones represent around 3.2% of the sample.

The chain employs TRBV4-1 and TRBJ1-5, with a tentative D gene TRBD1 over 5 matching bases. The clonotype was recovered from a man aged 35 to 55 in good health and CMV-seronegative. The material sequenced was PBMCs. The nucleotides read TGCGCCAGCAGCCAAATGGACATCAATCAGCCCCAGCATTTT. Its protein is CASSQMDINQPQHF.